The following is a T cell receptor (beta chain) sequence with its context. The germline V gene has CDR1 GTSNPN and CDR2 SVGIG (reference sequence). CDR3 length equals 15 residues. Trimming took 1 base from V and 5 from J; bases not matched to a gene: 6. In the authors' methods: Estimates of nucleated cell counts were drawn from the amplification of reference gene primers. Method: immunoSEQ multiplex PCR; TCRdb's copy keeps in-frame clones and lacks some. V and J calls and clone size are copied from that table; D and trimming were computed from the DNA. This sample has tens of thousands of clones, with 70% to 85% found just once. This sample is part of a study of blood T cell repertoires in COVID-19. About the study: From the United States, Italy and Spain came samples of acute and convalescent COVID-19. The analysed material was cDNA or gDNA that came from T cells, B-cell-depleted T cells, or PBMCs.

The clonotype was recovered from a man in his sixties with active or convalescent COVID-19. The J gene is TRBJ2-3, the V gene TRBV30, with 10 bases fitting TRBD2. Sequenced sample: peripheral blood. This chain's CDR3 is CAWSGASGGIDTQYF. The CDR3 DNA reads as TGTGCCTGGAGTGGGGCTAGCGGGGGTATAGATACGCAGTATTTT.